A single sample gave rise to the 10 T cell receptor beta chains below, sequenced in a study of blood T cell repertoires in COVID-19. Sequencing used immunoSEQ multiplex PCR; TCRdb keeps in-frame clones, though not all of them. The sample shows about 430,000 clones, 70% to 90% of them seen only once. The sample was PBMCs or T cells enriched from blood (not recorded which). The receptors were gathered from a woman aged 18-29 years who had been exposed to COVID-19.

V and J are TRBV6-5 and TRBJ2-5, with D possibly being TRBD2 (5 bases). V lost 7 bases and J 2 bases, leaving 11 bases between the germline ends. This CDR3 comprises 13 residues. Germline assignment: CDR1 MNHEY and CDR2 SVGAGI. The CDR3 DNA sequence: TGTGCCAGCACTCGGGATCTTCAAGAGACCCAGTACTTC. This translates into CASTRDLQETQYF.

This clone was recorded once. The rearrangement joins TRBV18 to TRBJ2-1, with D possibly being TRBD1 (6 bases). The CDR3 has 15 amino acids. Between the trimmed V and J ends, which lost 4 bases and 0 bases, there was a span of 10 bases. CDR1 is KGHSH and CDR2 is LQKENI in the germline V gene. CDR3 region: CASSLGQSSYNEQFF. As DNA, the CDR3 is TGTGCCAGCTCACTCGGACAGAGCTCCTACAATGAGCAGTTCTTC.

The chain recombines TRBV13 with TRBJ2-7; 10 nucleotides agree with TRBD2. CDR3 length: 18 amino acids. With 4 bases clipped from V and 4 bases from J, the junction kept 16 bases outside the gene matches. Germline V CDR1 and CDR2: PRHDT, FYEKMQ (reference sequence). This CDR3 reads CASSSRGSGGPNTYEQYF. The CDR3 nucleotides are TGTGCCAGCAGCTCCCGAGGTAGCGGGGGGCCCAATACTTACGAGCAGTACTTC.

This clone has only one observation. V gene TRBV30 combines with J gene TRBJ1-2, with D maybe TRBD1 (5 bases). The length of the CDR3 is 13 residues. V lost 0 bases and J 4 bases, leaving 9 bases between the germline ends. Germline V CDR1 and CDR2: GTSNPN, SVGIG (reference sequence). CDR3 sequence (DNA): TGTGCCTGGAGTGTAGGGGTTTTCTATGGCTACACCTTC. Its translation: CAWSVGVFYGYTF.

The J gene is TRBJ2-1, the V gene TRBV11-2; TRBD1 aligns across 12 bases. The J segment lost 7 bases and the V segment lost 5 bases, leaving 12 bases of the junction unmatched. There are 17 residues in the CDR3. Germline-derived CDR1 and CDR2 are SGHAT and FQNNGV. The CDR3 protein is CASSPEKGQGASNEQFF. The CDR3 DNA sequence: TGTGCCAGCAGCCCCGAAAAGGGACAGGGGGCGTCAAATGAGCAGTTCTTC.

This clone was seen only once. J is TRBJ2-1 and V is TRBV30, with 8 bases that match TRBD2. Losses at the gene ends were 0 bases for V and 6 bases for J; bases not matched to a gene: 4. The germline V gene has CDR1 GTSNPN and CDR2 SVGIG (reference sequence). This CDR3 spans 14 amino acids. The CDR3 loop reads CAWSVGRGGNEQFF. CDR3 coding DNA: TGTGCCTGGAGTGTAGGTCGGGGGGGCAATGAGCAGTTCTTC.

The J gene is TRBJ1-2, the V gene TRBV6-2 or TRBV6-3; D not resolved. Trimming removed 5 bases at V and 2 bases at J, with 15 bases between. Germline V gives CDR1 MNHEY, CDR2 SVGEGT. The length of the CDR3 is 15 residues. In DNA form, the CDR3 reads TGTGCCAGCAGTGACCTGGTCCGGGAGAACTATGGCTACACCTTC. Translating gives CASSDLVRENYGYTF.

The chain employs TRBV5-1 and TRBJ1-1; 8 bases agree with TRBD1. The CDR3 has 16 residues. Trimming cost V 4 bases and J 2 bases; bases outside gene matches: 10. Per germline, CDR1 SGHRS and CDR2 YFSETQ. As DNA, the CDR3 is TGCGCCAGCAGCGGTGGACAGGGTCTTTTCAACACTGAAGCTTTCTTT. It is translated as CASSGGQGLFNTEAFF.

The genes are TRBV5-4 and TRBJ2-7; 10 nucleotides agree with TRBD1. The length of the CDR3 is 14 residues. Germline loops: CDR1 SGHNT, CDR2 YYREEE (reference sequence). Trimming cost V 9 bases and J 0 bases; bases outside gene matches: 6. In DNA form, the CDR3 reads TGTGCCATGAAGACAGGGGGCTCCTCCTACGAGCAGTACTTC. This translates into CAMKTGGSSYEQYF.

The chain links TRBV4-3 to TRBJ1-1; 11 bases fit TRBD1. The CDR3 length is 16 residues. Trimming cost V 4 bases and J 6 bases; bases outside gene matches: 10. Per germline, CDR1 LGHNA and CDR2 YSLEER. The CDR3 region has the DNA TGCGCCAGCAGCCTCCTAAATCGGGGACAGGGGGCTGAAGCTTTCTTT. Its protein is CASSLLNRGQGAEAFF.